The present T cell receptor (beta chain) was sequenced within a study of T cell responses to AZD1222 COVID-19 vaccine. Study conclusions and caveats: CD4 TCRs linked to vaccination spanned spike, dominating at 160-218 and 743-854. Clonal diversity was possibly underestimated; the donors were predominantly white British and more often female.

Combined were second doses at about 4 or about 12 weeks. To note about this clone: Antigen unknown.

Trimming left V 0 bases short and J 4 bases short, with 7 bases between. The CDR3 length is 15 residues. Germline V lookup: CDR1 MNHEY, CDR2 SVGAGI. Generated by immunoSEQ multiplex PCR, the TCRdb table keeps only in-frame clones and is missing some. The data show 150,000 to 200,000 clones, approximately 94% seen once. This sequence was found in an adult who received the AZD1222 COVID-19 vaccine. The gene calls are TRBV6-5 and TRBJ1-6; no reliable D call. This material consisted of peripheral blood, taken 28 days after the second AZD1222 dose. As DNA, the CDR3 is TGTGCCAGCAGTTACTCTGACGGATATAATTCACCCCTCCACTTT. It is translated as CASSYSDGYNSPLHF.